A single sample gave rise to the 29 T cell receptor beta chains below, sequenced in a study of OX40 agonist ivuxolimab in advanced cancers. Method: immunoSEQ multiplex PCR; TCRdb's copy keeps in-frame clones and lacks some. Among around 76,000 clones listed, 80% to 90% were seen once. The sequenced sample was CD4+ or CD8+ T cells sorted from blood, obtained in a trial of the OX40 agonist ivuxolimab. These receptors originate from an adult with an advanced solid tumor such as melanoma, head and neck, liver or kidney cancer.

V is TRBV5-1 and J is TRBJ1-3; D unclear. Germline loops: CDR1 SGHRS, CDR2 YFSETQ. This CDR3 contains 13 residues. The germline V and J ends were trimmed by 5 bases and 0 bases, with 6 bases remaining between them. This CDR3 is CASRPPSGNTIYF. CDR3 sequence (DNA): TGCGCCAGCAGACCCCCCTCTGGAAACACCATATATTTT.

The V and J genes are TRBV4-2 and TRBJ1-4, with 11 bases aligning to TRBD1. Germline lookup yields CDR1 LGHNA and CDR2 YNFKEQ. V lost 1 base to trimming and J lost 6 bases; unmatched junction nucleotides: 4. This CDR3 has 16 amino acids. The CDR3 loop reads CASSQVRDRGDEKLFF. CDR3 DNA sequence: TGTGCCAGCAGCCAAGTCCGGGACAGGGGGGATGAAAAACTGTTTTTT.

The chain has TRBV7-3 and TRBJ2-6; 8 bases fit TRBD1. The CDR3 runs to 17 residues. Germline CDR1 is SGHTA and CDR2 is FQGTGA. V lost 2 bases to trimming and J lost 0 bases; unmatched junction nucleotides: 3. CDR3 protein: CASSLDGTGSGANVLTF. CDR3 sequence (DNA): TGTGCCAGCAGCTTAGACGGGACAGGCTCTGGGGCCAACGTCCTGACTTTC. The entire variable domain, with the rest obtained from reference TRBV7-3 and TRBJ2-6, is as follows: GAGVSQTPSNKVTEKGKYVELRCDPISGHTALYWYRQSLGQGPEFLIYFQGTGAADDSGLPNDRFFAVRPEGSVSTLKIQRTERGDSAVYLCASSLDGTGSGANVLTFGAGSRLTVL.

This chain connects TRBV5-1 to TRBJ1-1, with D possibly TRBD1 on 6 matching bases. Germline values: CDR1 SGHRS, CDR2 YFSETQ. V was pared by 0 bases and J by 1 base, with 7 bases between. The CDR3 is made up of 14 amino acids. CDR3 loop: CASSLGQANTEAFF. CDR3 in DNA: TGCGCCAGCAGCTTGGGACAGGCGAACACTGAAGCTTTCTTT.

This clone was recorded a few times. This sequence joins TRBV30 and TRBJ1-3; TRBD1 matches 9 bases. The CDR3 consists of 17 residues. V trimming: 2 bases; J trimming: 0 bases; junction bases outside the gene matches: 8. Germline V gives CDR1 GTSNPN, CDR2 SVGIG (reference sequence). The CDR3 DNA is TGTGCCTGGAGTTCCGACAGGGGGTTTTCCTCTGGAAACACCATATATTTT. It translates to CAWSSDRGFSSGNTIYF.

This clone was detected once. The CDR3 region has the DNA TGCGCCAGCAGCCAGCCAGGGATGAACCCCTACGAGCAGTACTTC. Its translation: CASSQPGMNPYEQYF. This chain joins TRBV4-1 and TRBJ2-7; maybe TRBD1 (5 bases). CDR1 is MGHRA and CDR2 is YSYEKL in the germline V gene. The CDR3 is 15 amino acids. V lost 3 bases to trimming and J lost 2 bases, with 14 bases between them.

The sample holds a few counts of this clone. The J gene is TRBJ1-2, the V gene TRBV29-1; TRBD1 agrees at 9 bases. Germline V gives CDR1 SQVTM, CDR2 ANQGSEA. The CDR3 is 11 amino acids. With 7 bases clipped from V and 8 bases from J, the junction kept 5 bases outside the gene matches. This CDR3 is CSGRTGDGYTF. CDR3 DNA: TGCAGCGGACGGACAGGGGACGGCTACACCTTC.

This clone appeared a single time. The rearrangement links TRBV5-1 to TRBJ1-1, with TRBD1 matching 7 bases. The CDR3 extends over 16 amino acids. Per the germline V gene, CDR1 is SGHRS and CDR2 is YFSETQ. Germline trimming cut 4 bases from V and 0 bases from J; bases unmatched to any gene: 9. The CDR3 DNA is TGCGCCAGCAGCGAAGGGGACAGTGTCATGAACACTGAAGCTTTCTTT. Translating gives CASSEGDSVMNTEAFF. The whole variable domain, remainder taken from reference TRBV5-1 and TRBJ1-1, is KAGVTQTPRYLIKTRGQQVTLSCSPISGHRSVSWYQQTPGQGLQFLFEYFSETQRNKGNFPGRFSGRQFSNSRSEMNVSTLELGDSALYLCASSEGDSVMNTEAFFGQGTRLTVV.

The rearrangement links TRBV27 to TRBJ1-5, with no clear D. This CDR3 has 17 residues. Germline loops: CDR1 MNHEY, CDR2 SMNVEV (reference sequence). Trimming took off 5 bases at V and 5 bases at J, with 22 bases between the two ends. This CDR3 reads CASSRLTGLGGDQPQHF. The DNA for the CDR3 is TGTGCCAGCAGTAGGTTAACGGGGTTAGGTGGGGATCAGCCCCAGCATTTT.

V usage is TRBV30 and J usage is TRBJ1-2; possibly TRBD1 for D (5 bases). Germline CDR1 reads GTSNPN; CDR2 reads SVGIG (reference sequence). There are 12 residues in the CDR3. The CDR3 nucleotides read TGTGCTTACTTCCCCACAGGCCATGGCTACACCTTC. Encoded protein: CAYFPTGHGYTF.

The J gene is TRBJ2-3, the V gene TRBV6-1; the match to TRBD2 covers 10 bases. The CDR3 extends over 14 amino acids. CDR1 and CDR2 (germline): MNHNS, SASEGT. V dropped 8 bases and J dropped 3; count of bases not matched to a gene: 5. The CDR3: CASQGLAQTDTQYF. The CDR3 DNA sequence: TGTGCCAGCCAGGGACTAGCGCAGACAGATACGCAGTATTTT.

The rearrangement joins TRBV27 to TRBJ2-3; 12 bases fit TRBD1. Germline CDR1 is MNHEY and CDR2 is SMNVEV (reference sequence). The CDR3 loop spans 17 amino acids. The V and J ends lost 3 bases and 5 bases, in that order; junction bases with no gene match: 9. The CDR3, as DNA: TGTGCCAGCAGTTTGGGGTCGGGACAGGGGGCCGGAGATACGCAGTATTTT. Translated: CASSLGSGQGAGDTQYF.

CDR3 in DNA: TGTGCCAGCAGCCAATCGTTTCTAGGACTAGCGGGAGGTTTTTCTCGGAGAGAGACCCAGTACTTC. Its protein is CASSQSFLGLAGGFSRRETQYF. This chain uses TRBV14 with TRBJ2-5, with TRBD2 identical over 14 bases. The CDR3 totals 22 residues. Trimming at V came to 2 bases and at J to 4 bases, leaving 21 bases not matched to a gene. Germline CDR1 SGHDN, CDR2 FVKESK. Full variable domain (outside the CDR3, taken from reference TRBV14 and TRBJ2-5): EAGVTQFPSHSVIEKGQTVTLRCDPISGHDNLYWYRRVMGKEIKFLLHFVKESKQDESGMPNNRFLAERTGGTYSTLKVQPAELEDSGVYFCASSQSFLGLAGGFSRRETQYFGPGTRLLVL.

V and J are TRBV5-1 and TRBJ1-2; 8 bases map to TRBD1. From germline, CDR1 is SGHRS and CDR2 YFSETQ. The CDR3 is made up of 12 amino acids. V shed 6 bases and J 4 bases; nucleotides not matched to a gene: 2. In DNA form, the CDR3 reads TGCGCCAGCACAGGGGGCGGCTATGGCTACACCTTC. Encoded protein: CASTGGGYGYTF. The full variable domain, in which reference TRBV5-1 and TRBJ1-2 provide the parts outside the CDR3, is KAGVTQTPRYLIKTRGQQVTLSCSPISGHRSVSWYQQTPGQGLQFLFEYFSETQRNKGNFPGRFSGRQFSNSRSEMNVSTLELGDSALYLCASTGGGYGYTFGSGTRLTVV.

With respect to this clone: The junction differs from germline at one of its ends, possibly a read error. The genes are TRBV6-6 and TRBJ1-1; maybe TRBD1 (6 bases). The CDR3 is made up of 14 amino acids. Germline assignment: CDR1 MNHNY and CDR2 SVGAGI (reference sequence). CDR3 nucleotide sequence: TGTGCCAGCCGCCCAAAGGTGGACGGGGGGGCGGGGATCTTT. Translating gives CASRPKVDGGAGIF.

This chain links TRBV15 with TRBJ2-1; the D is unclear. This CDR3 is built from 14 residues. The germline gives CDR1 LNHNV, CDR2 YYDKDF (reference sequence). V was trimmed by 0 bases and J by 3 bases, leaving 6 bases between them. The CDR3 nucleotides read TGTGCCACCAGCAGAGATCGAGGCTACAATGAGCAGTTCTTC. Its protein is CATSRDRGYNEQFF.

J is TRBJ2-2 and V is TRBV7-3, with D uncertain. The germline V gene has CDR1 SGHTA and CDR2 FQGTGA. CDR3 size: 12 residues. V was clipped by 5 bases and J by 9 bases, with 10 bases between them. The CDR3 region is CASSPSYRELFF. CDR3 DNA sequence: TGTGCCAGCAGCCCTTCTTATAGGGAGCTGTTTTTT.

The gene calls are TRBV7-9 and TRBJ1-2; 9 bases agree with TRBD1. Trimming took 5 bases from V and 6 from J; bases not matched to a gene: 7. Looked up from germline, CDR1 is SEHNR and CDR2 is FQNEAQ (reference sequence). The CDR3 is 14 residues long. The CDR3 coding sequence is TGTGCCAGCAGCGCCCCGAACAGGGGGCATGGCTACACCTTC. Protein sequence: CASSAPNRGHGYTF.

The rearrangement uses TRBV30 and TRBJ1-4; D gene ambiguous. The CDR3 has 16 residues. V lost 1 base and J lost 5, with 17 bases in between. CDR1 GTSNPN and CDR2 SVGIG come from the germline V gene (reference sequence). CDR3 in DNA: TGTGCCTGGAGTGCCTCCCTGACGGGGAAGAATGAAAAACTGTTTTTT. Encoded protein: CAWSASLTGKNEKLFF. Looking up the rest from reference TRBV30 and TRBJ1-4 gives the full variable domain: SQTIHQWPATLVQPVGSPLSLECTVEGTSNPNLYWYRQAAGRGLQLLFYSVGIGQISSEVPQNLSASRPQDRQFILSSKKLLLSDSGFYLCAWSASLTGKNEKLFFGSGTQLSVL.

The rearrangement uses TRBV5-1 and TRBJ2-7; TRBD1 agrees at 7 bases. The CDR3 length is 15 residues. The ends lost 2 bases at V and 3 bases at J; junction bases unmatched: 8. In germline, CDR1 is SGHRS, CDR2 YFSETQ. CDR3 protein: CASSFPAGGIYEQYF. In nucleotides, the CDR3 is TGCGCCAGCAGCTTCCCGGCAGGGGGAATCTACGAGCAGTACTTC.

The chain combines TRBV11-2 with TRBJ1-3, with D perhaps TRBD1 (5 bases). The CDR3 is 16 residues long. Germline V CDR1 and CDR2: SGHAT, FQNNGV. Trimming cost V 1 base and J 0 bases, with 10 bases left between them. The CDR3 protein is CASSLAGRVSGNTIYF. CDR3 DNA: TGTGCCAGCAGCTTAGCAGGGCGAGTCTCTGGAAACACCATATATTTT. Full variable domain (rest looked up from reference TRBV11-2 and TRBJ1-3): EAGVAQSPRYKIIEKRQSVAFWCNPISGHATLYWYQQILGQGPKLLIQFQNNGVVDDSQLPKDRFSAERLKGVDSTLKIQPAKLEDSAVYLCASSLAGRVSGNTIYFGEGSWLTVV.

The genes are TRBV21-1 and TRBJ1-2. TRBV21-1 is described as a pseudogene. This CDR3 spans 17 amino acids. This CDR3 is CASSKVAGGQGNYGYTF. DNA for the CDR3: TGTGCCAGCAGCAAAGTAGCGGGGGGGCAGGGGAACTATGGCTACACCTTC.

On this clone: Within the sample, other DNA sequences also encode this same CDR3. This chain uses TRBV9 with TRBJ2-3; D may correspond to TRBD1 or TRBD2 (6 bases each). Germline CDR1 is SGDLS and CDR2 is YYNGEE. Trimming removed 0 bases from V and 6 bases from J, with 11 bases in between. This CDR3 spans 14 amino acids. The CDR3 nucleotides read TGTGCCAGCAGCGTAGTAGGGGGGACCGATACGCAGTATTTT. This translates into CASSVVGGTDTQYF.

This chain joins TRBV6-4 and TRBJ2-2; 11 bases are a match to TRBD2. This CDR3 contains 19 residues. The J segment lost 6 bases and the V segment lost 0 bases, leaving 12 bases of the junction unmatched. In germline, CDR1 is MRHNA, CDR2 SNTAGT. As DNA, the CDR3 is TGTGCCAGCAGTGACTCCTTGACTAGCGGGATCCCGCATGCCGGGGAGCTGTTTTTT. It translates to CASSDSLTSGIPHAGELFF.

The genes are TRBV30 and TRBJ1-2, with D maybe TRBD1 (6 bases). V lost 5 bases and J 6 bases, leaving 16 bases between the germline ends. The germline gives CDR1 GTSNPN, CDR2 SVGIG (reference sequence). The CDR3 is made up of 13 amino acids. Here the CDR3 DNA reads TGTGCCTGGGATTTAAACAGGGATAATGGCTACACCTTC. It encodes CAWDLNRDNGYTF.

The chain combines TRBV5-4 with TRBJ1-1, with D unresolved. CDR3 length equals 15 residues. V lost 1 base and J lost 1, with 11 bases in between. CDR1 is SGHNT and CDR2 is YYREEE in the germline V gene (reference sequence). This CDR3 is CASSLSVPENTEAFF. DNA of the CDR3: TGTGCCAGCAGCTTGTCTGTCCCGGAGAACACTGAAGCTTTCTTT.

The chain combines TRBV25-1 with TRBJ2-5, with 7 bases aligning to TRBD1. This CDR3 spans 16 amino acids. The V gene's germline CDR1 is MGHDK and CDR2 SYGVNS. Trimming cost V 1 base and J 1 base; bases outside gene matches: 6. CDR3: CASSEFYGDSQETQYF. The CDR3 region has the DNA TGTGCCAGCAGTGAATTTTATGGGGACAGCCAAGAGACCCAGTACTTC. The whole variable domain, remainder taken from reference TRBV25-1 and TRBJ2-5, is EADIYQTPRYLVIGTGKKITLECSQTMGHDKMYWYQQDPGMELHLIHYSYGVNSTEKGDLSSESTVSRIRTEHFPLTLESARPSHTSQYLCASSEFYGDSQETQYFGPGTRLLVL.

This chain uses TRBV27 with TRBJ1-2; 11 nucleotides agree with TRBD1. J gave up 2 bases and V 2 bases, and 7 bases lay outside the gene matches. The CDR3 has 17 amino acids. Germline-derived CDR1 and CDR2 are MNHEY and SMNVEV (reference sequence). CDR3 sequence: CASSLIGGQGANYGYTF. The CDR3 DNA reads TGTGCCAGCAGTTTAATAGGCGGACAGGGGGCGAACTATGGCTACACCTTC.

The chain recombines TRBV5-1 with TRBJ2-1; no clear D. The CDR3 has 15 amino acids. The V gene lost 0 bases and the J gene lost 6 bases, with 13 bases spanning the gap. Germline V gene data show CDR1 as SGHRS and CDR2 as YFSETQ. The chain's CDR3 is CASSLGTNIGNEQFF. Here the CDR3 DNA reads TGCGCCAGCAGCTTGGGGACGAACATCGGCAATGAGCAGTTCTTC.